This TCR beta chain emerged from a study of shared clonotypes between healthy human individuals. Findings of the study overall: Compared with clonotypes that all four donors shared, non-shared clonotypes had lower generation probabilities.

A remark on this clone: Its antigen is as yet unknown.

Here immunoSEQ multiplex PCR was the method, and the copy in TCRdb shows in-frame clones only, minus some. Here the sample spans roughly 2.1 million clones, about 93% being singletons. CDR1 SGHTA and CDR2 FQGNSA come from the germline V gene. Trimming took 7 bases from V and 9 from J, leaving 12 bases between them. The CDR3 has 12 amino acids. Naive CD8 populations comprised CD45RO-negative cells positively selected for CCR7, excluding terminally differentiated effector memory CD45RA+ cells. Material: naive CD8+ T cells from PBMCs. The TCR sequence derives from a man younger than 35 in good health. Some clones in this sample may be carry-over from other donors' samples. The rearrangement uses TRBV7-2 and TRBJ2-2, with a tentative D call TRBD1 (6 bases). CDR3 sequence (DNA): TGTGCCAGCACCCTACAGGGCCGGGAGCTGTTTTTT. Translation gives CASTLQGRELFF.